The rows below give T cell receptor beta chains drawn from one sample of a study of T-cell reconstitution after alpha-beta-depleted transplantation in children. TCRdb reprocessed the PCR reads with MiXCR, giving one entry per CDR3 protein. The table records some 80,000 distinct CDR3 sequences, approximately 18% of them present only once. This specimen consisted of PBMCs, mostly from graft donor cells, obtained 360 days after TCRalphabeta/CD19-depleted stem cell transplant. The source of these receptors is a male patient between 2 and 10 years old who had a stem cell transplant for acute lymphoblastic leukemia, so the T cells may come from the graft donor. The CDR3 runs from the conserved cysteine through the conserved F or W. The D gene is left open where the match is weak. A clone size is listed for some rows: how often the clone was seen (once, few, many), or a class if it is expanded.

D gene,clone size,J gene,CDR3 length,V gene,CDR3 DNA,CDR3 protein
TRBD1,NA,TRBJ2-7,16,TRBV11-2,TGTGCCAGCAGCTTAGGGACCCGGGACAGGTCCTACGAGCAGTACTTC,CASSLGTRDRSYEQYF
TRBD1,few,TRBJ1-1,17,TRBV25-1,TGTGCCAGCAGTGCCCACGGGACAGGGGGCTCGAACACTGAAGCTTTCTTT,CASSAHGTGGSNTEAFF
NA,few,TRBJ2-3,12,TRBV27,TGTGCCAGCAGTTTCTGGGGGGATACGCAGTATTTT,CASSFWGDTQYF
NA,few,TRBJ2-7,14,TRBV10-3,TGTGCCATCAGTACAGGCGTATCCGCCTACGGGCAGTACTTC,CAISTGVSAYGQYF
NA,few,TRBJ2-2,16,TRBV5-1,TGCGCCAGCAGCTTGTGGAGGGTGCTGAACACCGGGGAGCTGTTTTTT,CASSLWRVLNTGELFF
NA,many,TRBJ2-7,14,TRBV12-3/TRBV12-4,TGTGCCAGCAGTTTACGGGGTCACAACGACGAGCAGTACTTC,CASSLRGHNDEQYF
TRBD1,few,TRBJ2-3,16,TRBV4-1,TGCGCCAGCAGCCGTGGGACAGGTACTAGCACAGATACGCAGTATTTT,CASSRGTGTSTDTQYF
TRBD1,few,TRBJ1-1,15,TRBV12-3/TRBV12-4,TGTGCCAGCAGTTTCTCCCGGACAGGGGAAACTGAAGCTTTCTTT,CASSFSRTGETEAFF
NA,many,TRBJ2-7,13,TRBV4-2,TGTGCCAGCAGCCATCACGAAAGGGGCGAGCAGTACTTC,CASSHHERGEQYF
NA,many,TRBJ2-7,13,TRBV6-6,TGTGCCAGCAGAGGGACTTCCCTGGACGAGCAGTACTTC,CASRGTSLDEQYF
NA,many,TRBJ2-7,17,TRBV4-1,TGCGCCAGCAGCCAATCAAGGTGGCATCAGGGTTTCTACGAGCAGTACTTC,CASSQSRWHQGFYEQYF
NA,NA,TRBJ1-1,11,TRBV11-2,TGTGCCAGCCAGGGGTACACTGAAGCTTTCTTT,CASQGYTEAFF
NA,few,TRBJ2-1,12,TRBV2,TGTGCCAGCACCCGGGACCCTGTTGAGCAGTTCTTC,CASTRDPVEQFF
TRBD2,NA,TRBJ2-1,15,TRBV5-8,TGTGCCAGCAGGATAGCGGGAATCTCCTACAATGAGCAGTTCTTC,CASRIAGISYNEQFF
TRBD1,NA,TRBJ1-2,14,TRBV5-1,TGCGCCAGCAGCCGGACAGGGGGCAACTATGGCTACACCTTC,CASSRTGGNYGYTF
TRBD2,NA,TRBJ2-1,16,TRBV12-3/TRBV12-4,TGTGCCAGCAGTTTCGAGGCTAGCGGGAGTCTGGATGAGCAGTTCTTC,CASSFEASGSLDEQFF
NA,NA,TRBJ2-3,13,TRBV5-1,TGCGCCAGCAGCCCTACAGGGACAGATACGCAGTATTTT,CASSPTGTDTQYF
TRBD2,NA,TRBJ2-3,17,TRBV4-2,TGTGCCAGCAGCCAAGATTGGATAGCGGGACACACAGATACGCAGTATTTT,CASSQDWIAGHTDTQYF
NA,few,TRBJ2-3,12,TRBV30,TGTGCCTGGAGTGTACTACTTCGCAGGCAGTATTTT,CAWSVLLRRQYF
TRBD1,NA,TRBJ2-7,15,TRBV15,TGTGCCACCAGCACTGGACAGGGTGGGCCCTACGAGCAGTACTTC,CATSTGQGGPYEQYF
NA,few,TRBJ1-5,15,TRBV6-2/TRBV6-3,TGTGCCAGCAGTTACTCGATTATCAGGTTTCAGCCCCAGCATTTT,CASSYSIIRFQPQHF